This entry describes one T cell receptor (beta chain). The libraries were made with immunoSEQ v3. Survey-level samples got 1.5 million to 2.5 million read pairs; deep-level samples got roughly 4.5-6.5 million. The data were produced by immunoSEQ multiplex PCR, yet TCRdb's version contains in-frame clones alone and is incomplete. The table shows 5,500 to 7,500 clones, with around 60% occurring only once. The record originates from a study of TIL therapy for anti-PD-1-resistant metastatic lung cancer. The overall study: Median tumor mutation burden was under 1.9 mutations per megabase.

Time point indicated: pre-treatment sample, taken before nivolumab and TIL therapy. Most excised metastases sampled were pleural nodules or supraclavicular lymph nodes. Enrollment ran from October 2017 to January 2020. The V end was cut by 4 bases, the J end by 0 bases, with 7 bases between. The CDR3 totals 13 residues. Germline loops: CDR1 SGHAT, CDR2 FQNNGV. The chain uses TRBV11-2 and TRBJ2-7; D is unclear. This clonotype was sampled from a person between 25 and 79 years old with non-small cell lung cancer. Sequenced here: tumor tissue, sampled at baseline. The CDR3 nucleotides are TGTGCCAGCAGCTCCGGGCCCTCCTACGAGCAGTACTTC. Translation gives CASSSGPSYEQYF. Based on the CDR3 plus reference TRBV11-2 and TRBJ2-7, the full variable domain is EAGVAQSPRYKIIEKRQSVAFWCNPISGHATLYWYQQILGQGPKLLIQFQNNGVVDDSQLPKDRFSAERLKGVDSTLKIQPAKLEDSAVYLCASSSGPSYEQYFGPGTRLTVT.